This T cell receptor (beta chain) was documented in a study of T cells after yellow fever vaccination. The authors made TCR cDNA by 5'RACE template switching, adding a universal primer site and UMIs. A single record per CDR3 protein comes from TCRdb applying MiXCR to the 5' RACE reads. The sample records some 550,000 distinct CDR3 sequences, less than 20% being singletons. General study findings and limits: Booster sampling recovered most clones from primary vaccination (roughly 97% CD4, approximately 90% CD8). Abundant contaminating clonotypes from the bulk population could appear in FACS-sorted repertoires. There was a small share of clonotypes that showed up in both the CD4 and CD8 compartments.

This clonotype appeared a few times. The antigen is undetermined. V was shortened by 3 bases and J by 5 bases, with 9 bases between the two germline ends. Germline CDR1 SGHKS, CDR2 YYEKEE (reference sequence). The CDR3 runs 13 residues. The sequence was obtained from a man aged 30 to 45 who received the YFV17D yellow fever vaccine. The chain has TRBV5-5 and TRBJ1-5; D gene uncertain. Sequenced material: PBMCs, taken 15 days after the yellow fever booster vaccination. Written as DNA, the CDR3 is TGTGCCAGCAGCTGGACCAGAGATCAGCCCCAGCATTTT. This translates into CASSWTRDQPQHF.